These 10 T cell receptor beta chains came from one sample sequenced in a study of blood T cells in healthy people across ages. Sample-barcoded 5' priming and a J-beta primer mix drove a second PCR of roughly 6 to 12 cycles. TCRdb passed the 5' RACE reads through MiXCR, listing each CDR3 protein once. Of approximately 360,000 distinct CDR3 sequences in the sample, roughly half were seen once. The sequencing input was blood. These receptors all come from a man between 60 and 75 years old in good health.

The genes are TRBV11-2 and TRBJ2-4, with 9 bases identical to TRBD1. This CDR3 has 16 residues. V trimming: 2 bases; J trimming: 5 bases; junction bases outside the gene matches: 7. Germline CDR1 and CDR2: SGHAT and FQNNGV. The CDR3 coding sequence is TGTGCCAGCAGCTTAATAGGGACAGGGAACCAAAACATTCAGTACTTC. Protein sequence: CASSLIGTGNQNIQYF. The full variable domain, rest sourced from reference TRBV11-2 and TRBJ2-4, is EAGVAQSPRYKIIEKRQSVAFWCNPISGHATLYWYQQILGQGPKLLIQFQNNGVVDDSQLPKDRFSAERLKGVDSTLKIQPAKLEDSAVYLCASSLIGTGNQNIQYFGAGTRLSVL.

The chain couples TRBV27 to TRBJ2-2, with 10 nucleotides matching TRBD2. V was clipped by 8 bases and J by 4 bases; unmatched bases: 7. The CDR3 loop spans 15 amino acids. Germline V gene data show CDR1 as MNHEY and CDR2 as SMNVEV (reference sequence). DNA of the CDR3: TGTGCCAGCGGGTTAGCGGGAGGATCCACCGGGGAGCTGTTTTTT. Translating gives CASGLAGGSTGELFF.

The chain couples TRBV29-1 to TRBJ2-4; the match to TRBD1 covers 9 bases. V dropped 5 bases and J dropped 1; count of bases not matched to a gene: 6. The CDR3 spans 15 residues. Germline V gives CDR1 SQVTM, CDR2 ANQGSEA. CDR3 region: CSVRDRDLAKNIQYF. For the CDR3, the DNA is TGCAGCGTTAGGGACAGGGATTTGGCCAAAAACATTCAGTACTTC.

V usage is TRBV6-5 and J usage is TRBJ1-2; D gene ambiguous. The CDR3 length is 13 residues. Trimming took off 5 bases at V and 10 bases at J, with 17 bases between the two ends. Germline assignment: CDR1 MNHEY and CDR2 SVGAGI. DNA of the CDR3: TGTGCCAGCAGTCGGACCATCAGGATGCACTACACCTTC. Its translation is CASSRTIRMHYTF.

This clonotype has more than one count but fewer than ten. V and J are TRBV7-2 and TRBJ2-3; weak D call: TRBD2 (5 bases). The CDR3 sequence is 13 residues long. CDR1 and CDR2 (germline): SGHTA, FQGNSA. The V end lost 0 bases, the J end lost 6 bases, and 7 bases lay between the germline ends. The CDR3 loop reads CASSLARDDTQYF. In DNA form, the CDR3 reads TGTGCCAGCAGCTTAGCCCGGGATGATACGCAGTATTTT.

The chain carries TRBV18 and TRBJ2-7; D might be TRBD1 or TRBD2, each matching 6 bases. V gave up 3 bases and J gave up 0 bases, with 15 bases separating them. Germline loops: CDR1 KGHSH, CDR2 LQKENI. The CDR3 runs to 16 residues. In DNA form, the CDR3 reads TGTGCCAGCTCACCGGCCCCACAGGGACTCTCCTACGAGCAGTACTTC. Its translation: CASSPAPQGLSYEQYF.

The gene calls are TRBV5-5 and TRBJ1-2, with unresolved D. The CDR3 totals 15 residues. Germline loops: CDR1 SGHKS, CDR2 YYEKEE (reference sequence). V lost 0 bases, J lost 6 bases, and 15 bases lay in between. The CDR3 sequence: CASSLEAATPHGYTF. CDR3 in DNA: TGTGCCAGCAGCTTGGAGGCAGCCACTCCCCATGGCTACACCTTC.

This rearrangement joins TRBV7-2 to TRBJ1-2; TRBD1 is a possible D gene (6 bases). V was clipped by 4 bases and J by 8 bases, with 17 bases between them. The CDR3 length is 14 residues. From germline, CDR1 is SGHTA and CDR2 FQGNSA. The CDR3 DNA is TGTGCCAGCAGCTCAGGGTCCAGGGGCGACGGCTACACCTTC. It encodes CASSSGSRGDGYTF.

J is TRBJ2-6 and V is TRBV29-1; D is unresolved. V lost 6 bases, J lost 2 bases, and 14 bases lay in between. CDR3 size: 15 residues. Germline values: CDR1 SQVTM, CDR2 ANQGSEA. The CDR3 loop reads CSVINATAGANVLTF. CDR3 sequence (DNA): TGCAGCGTCATCAATGCCACGGCTGGGGCCAACGTCCTGACTTTC.

The rearrangement joins TRBV7-2 to TRBJ2-1; a weak D match, TRBD2 (5 bases). Germline V gives CDR1 SGHTA, CDR2 FQGNSA. The CDR3 runs 15 residues. V was pared by 5 bases and J by 0 bases, with 11 bases between. The CDR3 protein is CASSKDYSSYNEQFF. For the CDR3, the DNA is TGTGCCAGCAGCAAAGACTACAGCTCCTACAATGAGCAGTTCTTC.